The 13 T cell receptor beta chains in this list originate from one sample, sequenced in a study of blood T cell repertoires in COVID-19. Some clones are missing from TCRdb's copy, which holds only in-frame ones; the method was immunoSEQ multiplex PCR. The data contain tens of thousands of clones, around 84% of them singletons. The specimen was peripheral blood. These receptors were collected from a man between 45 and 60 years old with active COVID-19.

The CDR3 region has the DNA TGCGCCAGCAGCCAAGATGCGACAGCCTACGAGCAGTACTTC. Translation: CASSQDATAYEQYF. The V and J genes are TRBV4-1 and TRBJ2-7, with D tentatively TRBD1 (5 bases). Deletions cut 0 bases from V and 2 bases from J, with 8 bases between. Per germline, CDR1 MGHRA and CDR2 YSYEKL. The CDR3 runs 14 residues.

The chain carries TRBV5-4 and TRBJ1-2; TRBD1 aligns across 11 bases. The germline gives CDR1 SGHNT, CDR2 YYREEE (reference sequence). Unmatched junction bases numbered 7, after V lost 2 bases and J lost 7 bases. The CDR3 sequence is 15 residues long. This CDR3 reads CASSFRTGGDAGYTF. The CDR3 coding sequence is TGTGCCAGCAGCTTCCGGACAGGGGGCGATGCTGGCTACACCTTC.

CDR3 bases: TGTGCCAGCAGCTTAGCGAGGGGGGGCGGGAGCTCCTACAATGAGCAGTTCTTC. Its protein product is CASSLARGGGSSYNEQFF. V is TRBV7-2 and J is TRBJ2-1; D may be TRBD2 (7 bases). The V and J ends lost 0 bases and 0 bases respectively, with 15 bases between them. Germline CDR1 SGHTA, CDR2 FQGNSA. CDR3 length: 18 amino acids. Full variable domain (missing parts from reference TRBV7-2 and TRBJ2-1): GAGVSQSPSNKVTEKGKDVELRCDPISGHTALYWYRQSLGQGLEFLIYFQGNSAPDKSGLPSDRFSAERTGGSVSTLTIQRTQQEDSAVYLCASSLARGGGSSYNEQFFGPGTRLTVL.

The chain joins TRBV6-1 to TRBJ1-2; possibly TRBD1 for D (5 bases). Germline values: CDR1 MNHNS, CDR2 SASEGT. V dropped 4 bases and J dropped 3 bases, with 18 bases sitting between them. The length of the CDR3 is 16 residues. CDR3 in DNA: TGTGCCAGCAGTGCTGAAGGTCGGGGGAAAGACTATGGCTACACCTTC. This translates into CASSAEGRGKDYGYTF.

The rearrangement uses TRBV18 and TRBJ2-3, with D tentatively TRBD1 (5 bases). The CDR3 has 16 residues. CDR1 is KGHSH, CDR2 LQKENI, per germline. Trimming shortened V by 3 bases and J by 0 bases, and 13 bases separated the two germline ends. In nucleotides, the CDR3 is TGTGCCAGCTCACCGAATAAGGGGTTTAGCACAGATACGCAGTATTTT. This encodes CASSPNKGFSTDTQYF.

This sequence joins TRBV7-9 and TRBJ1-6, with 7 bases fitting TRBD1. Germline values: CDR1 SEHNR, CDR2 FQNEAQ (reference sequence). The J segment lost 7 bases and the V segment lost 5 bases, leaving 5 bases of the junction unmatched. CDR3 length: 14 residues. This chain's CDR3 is CASSPTGRNSPLHF. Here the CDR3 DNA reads TGTGCCAGCAGCCCGACAGGGAGAAATTCACCCCTCCACTTT.

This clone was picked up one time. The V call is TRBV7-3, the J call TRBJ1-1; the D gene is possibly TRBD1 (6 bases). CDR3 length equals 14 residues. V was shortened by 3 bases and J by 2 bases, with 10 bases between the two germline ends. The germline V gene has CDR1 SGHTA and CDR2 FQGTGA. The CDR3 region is CASSLDSSNTEAFF. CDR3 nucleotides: TGTGCCAGCAGCTTGGACAGCTCTAACACTGAAGCTTTCTTT.

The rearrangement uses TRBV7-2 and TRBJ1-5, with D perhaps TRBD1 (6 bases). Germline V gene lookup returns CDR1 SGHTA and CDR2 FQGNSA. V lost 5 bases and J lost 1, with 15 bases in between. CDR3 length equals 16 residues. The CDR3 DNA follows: TGTGCCAGCAGCCAGCGTGGGGGGGCGAGCAATCAGCCCCAGCATTTT. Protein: CASSQRGGASNQPQHF.

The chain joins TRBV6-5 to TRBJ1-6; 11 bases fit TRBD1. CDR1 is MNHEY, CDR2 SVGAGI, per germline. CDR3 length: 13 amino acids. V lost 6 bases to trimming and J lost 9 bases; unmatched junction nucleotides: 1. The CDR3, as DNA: TGTGCCAGCAGAGGGACAGGGGGTTCACCCCTCCACTTT. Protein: CASRGTGGSPLHF.

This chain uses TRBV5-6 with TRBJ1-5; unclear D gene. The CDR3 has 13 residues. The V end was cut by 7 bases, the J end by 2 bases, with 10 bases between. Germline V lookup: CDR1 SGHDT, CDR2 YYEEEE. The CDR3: CASGRRGNQPQHF. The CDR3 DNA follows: TGTGCCAGCGGTCGGAGGGGCAATCAGCCCCAGCATTTT.

CDR3 sequence (DNA): TGTGCCAGCAGCCAAGAACAGGATGAAAAACTGTTTTTT. This gives the protein CASSQEQDEKLFF. The rearrangement uses TRBV3-1 (or the pseudogene TRBV3-2) and TRBJ1-4, with D tentatively TRBD1 (5 bases). There are 13 residues in the CDR3. The V gene's germline CDR1 is LGHDT and CDR2 YNNKEL (reference sequence). The V and J ends lost 0 bases and 6 bases respectively, with 5 bases between them.

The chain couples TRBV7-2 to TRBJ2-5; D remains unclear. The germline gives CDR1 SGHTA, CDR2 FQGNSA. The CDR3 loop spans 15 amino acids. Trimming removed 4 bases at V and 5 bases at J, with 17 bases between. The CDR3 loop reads CASSSPGGLRETQYF. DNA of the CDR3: TGTGCCAGCAGCTCCCCAGGTGGGCTCCGCGAGACCCAGTACTTC.

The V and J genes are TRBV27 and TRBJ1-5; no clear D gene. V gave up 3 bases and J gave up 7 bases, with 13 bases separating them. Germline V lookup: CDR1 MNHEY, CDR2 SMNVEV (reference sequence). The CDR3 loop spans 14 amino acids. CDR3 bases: TGTGCCAGCAGTTTTACCCAGAACAGCCAGCCCCAGCATTTT. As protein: CASSFTQNSQPQHF.